This T cell receptor beta chain derives from a study of blood T cell repertoires in COVID-19 (dated by TCRdb to between 2020 and 2021). A note on the overall study: Samples from collaborators originated in the United States, Italy and Spain and spanned both the acute and convalescent phases of COVID-19. The material from the prospective study consisted of cDNA or gDNA derived from T cells, B-cell-depleted T cells, or PBMCs. Deeply sampled blood TCRbeta repertoires from subjects exposed to, actively infected with, or recovered from COVID-19 were included in the dataset. A freely available public database, intended as a resource for researchers studying the immune response to SARS-CoV-2, is where the repertoires were released. Samples came from the ongoing ImmuneRACE study (first 160 participants) plus 1,254 subjects from 6 global collaborators. A de-identified subject ID, COVID-19 status, age in years and sex were almost always included in the sample metadata. Where HLA class I and class II types were available, the types were taken from metadata supplied by the sample provider, not from assay-based typing. Study-level results and caveats: Clinical and demographic metadata were provided uncurated, with the amount varying by source and participant.

Concerning this clone: Its cognate antigen has yet to be identified. Base qualities are missing; no much larger clone stands one base away.

TCRbeta CDR3 regions were amplified from genomic DNA using the immunoSEQ Assay, a bias-controlled multiplex PCR. Per the authors' processing: The number of nucleated cells in each sample was estimated by amplification of reference gene primers within the assay. To quantify the absolute abundance of each unique TCRbeta CDR3 rearrangement, sequence reads were collapsed and filtered. For each sample, productive Simpson clonality was calculated as the square root of Simpson's diversity index across productive rearrangements. TCRdb mirrors the immuneACCESS table, restricted to in-frame sequences. Some clones are absent from its copies; in checked studies, under half trace to an unresolved V gene, and the reason for the others is unknown. From that table come the V and J calls and clone size; the DNA was used to work out D and trimming. The sample contains about 400,000 clones, 70% to 90% of them found a single time. Over 1.3% of the sample lies in the top ten.

The collaborating institutions used their own protocols to collect whole blood in K2EDTA tubes. For TCRbeta analysis, collaborators shipped samples as frozen whole blood, isolated PBMCs, or DNA extracted from either of those sample types. CDR1 SGHDT and CDR2 YYEEEE were looked up in the germline V gene. Including cysteine and phenylalanine, the CDR3 has 11 amino acids. Of the read, only the CDR3 DNA is kept; its 33 bases are in frame from base 1. Between the V and J ends, shortened by 0 bases and 9 bases respectively, the junction contains 6 bases. The sample comprised peripheral blood. The rearranged segments are TRBV5-6 and TRBJ1-1; the D segment cannot be called with confidence. This clonotype was sampled from a woman younger than 45 with active or convalescent COVID-19. CDR3 sequence: CASSLGSQAFF. The nucleotide sequence reads as follows: TGTGCCAGCAGCTTGGGAAGCCAAGCTTTCTTT.